This T cell receptor (beta chain) emerged from a study of cytomegalovirus exposure and HLA in healthy donors. Whole-study findings and limits: Later analysis reportedly placed an Asian-associated ancestry cluster below the roughly 680-donor mean in N-insertions. Previously analyzed data showed that most TCR beta V segments were productive at a frequency of about 90% or about 30%.

Of note for this clone: Its cognate antigen is unknown.

This PCR relied on a set of 60 Vbeta primers and 13 Jbeta primers. Clones were read by immunoSEQ multiplex PCR, and TCRdb kept only the in-frame ones, dropping some. This table has about 92,000 clones, 84% appearing once. This TCR was recovered from a young woman in good health and CMV-seropositive. Sequenced material: PBMCs.

The CDR3 loop reads CASRGTGNYEQYF. CDR3 DNA: TGTGCCAGCAGGGGGACAGGAAACTACGAGCAGTACTTC. V gene TRBV28 combines with J gene TRBJ2-7; the match to TRBD1 covers 8 bases. The CDR3 sequence is 13 residues long. In germline, CDR1 is MDHEN, CDR2 SYDVKM. Trimming at V came to 6 bases and at J to 3 bases, leaving 4 bases not matched to a gene.